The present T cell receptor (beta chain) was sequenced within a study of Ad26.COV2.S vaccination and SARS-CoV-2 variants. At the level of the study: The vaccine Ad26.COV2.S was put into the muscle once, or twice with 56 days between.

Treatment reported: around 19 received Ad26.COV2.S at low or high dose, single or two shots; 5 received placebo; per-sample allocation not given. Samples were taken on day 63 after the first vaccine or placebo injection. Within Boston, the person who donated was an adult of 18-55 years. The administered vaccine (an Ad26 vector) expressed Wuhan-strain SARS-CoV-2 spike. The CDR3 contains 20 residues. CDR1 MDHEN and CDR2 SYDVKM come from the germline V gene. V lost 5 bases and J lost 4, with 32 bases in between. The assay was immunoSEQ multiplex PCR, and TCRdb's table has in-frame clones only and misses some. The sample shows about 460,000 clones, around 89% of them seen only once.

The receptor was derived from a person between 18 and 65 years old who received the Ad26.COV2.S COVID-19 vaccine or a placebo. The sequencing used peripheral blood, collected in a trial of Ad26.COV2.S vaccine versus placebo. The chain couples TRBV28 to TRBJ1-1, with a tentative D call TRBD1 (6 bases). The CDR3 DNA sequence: TGTGCCAGCAGTCCGACCACTCAAACCTACAGGGCCCACACCTCCACTGAAGCTTTCTTT. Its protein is CASSPTTQTYRAHTSTEAFF. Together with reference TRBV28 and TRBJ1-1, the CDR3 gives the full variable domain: DVKVTQSSRYLVKRTGEKVFLECVQDMDHENMFWYRQDPGLGLRLIYFSYDVKMKEKGDIPEGYSVSREKKERFSLILESASTNQTSMYLCASSPTTQTYRAHTSTEAFFGQGTRLTVV.